The following is a TCR beta chain sequence with its context. This clonotype has at least ten counts. This clone's antigen is unknown. Base quality data are lacking; no much larger clone is found one base away. Amplification of TCR beta CDR3 regions was carried out from RNA transcripts. For the first round of RT-PCR on the TCR CDR3, the HTBI primer set was used together with the Qiagen OneStep RT-PCR kit. Libraries were constructed in a second round of multiplex PCR, after which size selection and purification were carried out. Paired-end sequencing of the libraries was performed with 100 bp reads on an Illumina HiSeq2000. On the study's bioinformatics: SOAPnuke was used to process the raw data, throwing out any read that contained adapters or uncalled bases, had a mean Phred below 15, or lacked an exact constant-primer or identifier match. High-quality paired reads were merged with COPE v1.2.5, and unique nucleotide sequences were defined as clonotypes. MiTCR v1.1 was used to align the clonotypes against IMGT TRBV, TRBD and TRBJ reference segments. Only V-J combinations with frequency above 0.0001, covering 99% to 99.2% of repertoires, were analysed. The TCS score was defined as the ratio of F50 (clonal expansion) to E x V (chaos), calculated using BLOSUM62-based TCRdist between CDR3 peptides within each V-J. Welch's t-statistics and random forest reduced fewer than 550 V-J features to some 14, which were used in a naive Bayes classifier (R e1071). TCRdb reanalyzed the raw reads on its own, using fastp at Q25 for trimming and MiXCR for clone calling, and kept in-frame beta chains. Identical CDR3 protein sequences are pooled into one entry, listed with their most common genes and DNA. The V and J calls come from TCRdb's annotation, not from the publication. The sample profile shows about 360,000 distinct CDR3 sequences; 13% of them were found once. Around 9.2% of the sample belongs to the ten largest clones.

The data are from a study of T cells in Graves' hyperthyroidism and ophthalmopathy (dated by TCRdb to the late 2010s). For the study in its entirety: Peripheral blood was collected at initial diagnosis, before any treatment. According to the paper, TCR Vbeta CDR3 sequencing was carried out on around 140 peripheral blood samples, which came from fewer than 50 ophthalmopathy, approximately 72 hyperthyroidism and about 17 progressor patients. For training and testing, the roughly 93 patients in the discovery cohort were randomly divided in a 7:3 ratio. TCR V-J signatures able to tell the groups apart were searched for in a discovery cohort of some 97 patients, of whom 43 had Graves' ophthalmopathy and under 65 had stable Graves' hyperthyroidism. Prospective prediction of ophthalmopathy was tested in an independent validation cohort of approximately 19 hyperthyroidism patients and 15 to 17 patients who later progressed to ophthalmopathy. After blood sampling, hyperthyroidism patients were treated with methimazole at a starting dose of 30 mg daily, and ophthalmopathy patients were treated with high-dose intravenous methylprednisolone. The study also compared thyroid tissue and blood T-cell repertoires from 6 or 7 Graves' hyperthyroidism patients.

Stable Graves' hyperthyroidism was defined as the absence of progression to ophthalmopathy over 18 months of follow-up. The hyperthyroidism patients were between 18 and 65 years old and newly diagnosed, with a disease duration of less than 2 months. Exclusion was applied to patients with uncontrolled infections, other autoimmune diseases, pregnancy or lactation. Diagnoses relied on clinical symptoms, serum thyroxine and TRAb, thyroid ultrasound and orbital computed tomography. Ficoll-Paque density gradient centrifugation was used to isolate PBMCs from around 10 ml of fresh peripheral blood. Total RNA was extracted using Trizol reagent, and RNA quality was assessed on an Agilent 2100 Bioanalyzer. Paper-wide results and their limitations: Sample size was not statistically predetermined, and investigators were not blinded to group allocation. In validation, progression to ophthalmopathy was predicted by the model with more than 65% sensitivity and 72% to 80% specificity, a median of roughly six months before onset. Ophthalmopathy was separated from stable hyperthyroidism by a 13 V-J signature model, with just over 85% sensitivity and just over 81% specificity obtained in cross-validation and 80%/75% obtained in testing. Most expanded thyroid clonotypes (frequency above 0.001) were also detected in blood, suggesting blood repertoires may reflect thyroid immune responses.

The material sequenced was blood. This receptor was identified in a woman between 18 and 29 years old with Graves' hyperthyroidism.

The DNA is as follows: TGTGCCAGCAGTTTCGTTAGAGGGATGGCTTTCTTT. This sequence encodes CASSFVRGMAFF. In this chain, TRBV12-3 or TRBV12-4 is recombined with TRBJ1-1; no confident D gene assignment can be made. Trimming takes 3 bases from V and 11 bases from J, and the germline ends sit 13 bases apart. The CDR3 starts with the cysteine, ends with the phenylalanine, and has 12 residues. Only CDR3 DNA is held: 36 bases, read in frame from base 1.